Presented here are 26 T cell receptor beta chains from one specimen sequenced in a study of molecular identifiers for immune sequencing clone quantification. TCRdb redid the calling of the PCR reads with MiXCR, one entry per CDR3 protein. This repertoire shows about 500,000 distinct CDR3 sequences, under 30% found once; its top ten account for around 0.79%. Sequencing was done on a sample of naive CD8+ T cells from blood, with Jurkat cell RNA spiked in. Subset noted: FACS-sorted CD8+CD4-CCR7+CD45RA+ naive T cells. Every receptor here comes from a human donor in good health. Some libraries in this study had Jurkat cell RNA spiked in.

This clonotype was observed a few times. The genes are TRBV18 and TRBJ2-2, with TRBD1 matching over 8 bases. Germline-derived CDR1 and CDR2 are KGHSH and LQKENI. There are 14 residues in the CDR3. Trimming took 5 bases from V and 4 from J; bases not matched to a gene: 3. In nucleotides, the CDR3 is TGTGCCAGCTCAGGGGACAGGCCCACCGGGGAGCTGTTTTTT. Residues: CASSGDRPTGELFF.

This clonotype was seen many times. The V call is TRBV29-1, the J call TRBJ2-7, with TRBD2 identical over 7 bases. The CDR3 spans 12 residues. The junction had 11 bases not matched to a gene; V was cut back by 3 bases and J by 12 bases. CDR1 is SQVTM, CDR2 ANQGSEA, per germline. The CDR3 region has the DNA TGCAGCGTTGACTCGGGGGAGGGAAAGCTGTACTTC. Translation: CSVDSGEGKLYF.

J is TRBJ2-7 and V is TRBV7-6; D assignment may be TRBD1 or TRBD2 (5 bases each). Germline V gives CDR1 SGHVS, CDR2 FNYEAQ. This CDR3 is built from 17 residues. Trimming took off 5 bases at V and 2 bases at J, with 22 bases between the two ends. Written as DNA, the CDR3 is TGTGCCAGCAGCCACCCCAGTTCGGGGCGCCTTACCTACGAGCAGTACTTC. It is translated as CASSHPSSGRLTYEQYF.

The genes are TRBV24-1 and TRBJ1-1; no firm D call. V was shortened by 6 bases and J by 0 bases, with 13 bases between the two germline ends. CDR3 size: 15 residues. The germline V gene encodes CDR1 KGHDR and CDR2 SFDVKD. The chain's CDR3 is CATSQPLTVNTEAFF. DNA for the CDR3: TGTGCCACCAGTCAGCCACTAACAGTGAACACTGAAGCTTTCTTT.

This rearrangement joins TRBV29-1 to TRBJ2-7; D possibly corresponds to TRBD2 (5 bases). Germline CDR1 SQVTM, CDR2 ANQGSEA. The V end was cut by 5 bases, the J end by 3 bases, with 14 bases between. CDR3 length: 13 residues. CDR3: CSVRRSAGYEQYF. CDR3 bases: TGCAGCGTTCGCCGATCCGCGGGCTACGAGCAGTACTTC.

This clonotype was seen a few times. V is TRBV18 and J is TRBJ2-7; the match to TRBD1 covers 7 bases. CDR1 and CDR2 from the germline V gene are KGHSH and LQKENI. This CDR3 contains 15 residues. Germline trimming cut 2 bases from V and 2 bases from J; bases unmatched to any gene: 6. The CDR3 loop is CASSPETGRAYEQYF. In nucleotides, the CDR3 is TGTGCCAGCTCACCAGAGACAGGGCGCGCCTACGAGCAGTACTTC.

This clonotype was recorded at least ten times. The V and J genes are TRBV6-2 or TRBV6-3 and TRBJ1-1, with unresolved D. Germline CDR1 reads MNHEY; CDR2 reads SVGEGT. Trimming took 0 bases from V and 3 from J, leaving 11 bases between them. The CDR3 is 15 amino acids. The CDR3 region has the DNA TGTGCCAGCAGTTACTCGTCCCTGCGGGACACTGAAGCTTTCTTT. This sequence encodes CASSYSSLRDTEAFF.

Only a few counts were recorded for this clonotype. The chain combines TRBV7-9 with TRBJ2-2, with D hard to call. In germline, CDR1 is SEHNR, CDR2 FQNEAQ (reference sequence). With 5 bases removed from V and 0 bases from J, the gap between germline ends came to 7 bases. The CDR3 contains 14 residues. The CDR3 is CASSAHANTGELFF. CDR3 sequence (DNA): TGTGCCAGCAGCGCACACGCGAACACCGGGGAGCTGTTTTTT.

This CDR3 is CAWKEVQGPYEQYF. The CDR3 DNA reads as TGTGCCTGGAAGGAGGTCCAGGGACCTTACGAGCAGTACTTC. The chain recombines TRBV30 with TRBJ2-7; D tentatively reads TRBD1 or TRBD2 (5 bases each). V lost 4 bases, J lost 4 bases, and 17 bases lay in between. Per the germline V gene, CDR1 is GTSNPN and CDR2 is SVGIG (reference sequence). There are 14 residues in the CDR3.

V and J are TRBV20-1 and TRBJ2-4; TRBD1 might be the D (5 bases). This CDR3 is 13 amino acids long. The V gene's germline CDR1 is DFQATT and CDR2 SNEGSKA (reference sequence). V lost 1 base and J lost 5, with 9 bases in between. CDR3 nucleotides: TGCAGTGCTAGAGCCGAGACAGAAAACATTCAGTACTTC. This gives the protein CSARAETENIQYF.

The rearrangement joins TRBV6-1 to TRBJ2-5; possibly TRBD1 or TRBD2 for D (5 bases each). Germline-derived CDR1 and CDR2 are MNHNS and SASEGT. Trimming took off 11 bases at V and 5 bases at J, with 33 bases between the two ends. This CDR3 is 18 amino acids long. CDR3 loop: CAARTSDTGTKRKETQYF. As DNA, the CDR3 is TGTGCCGCACGAACAAGCGACACCGGGACGAAAAGGAAGGAGACCCAGTACTTC.

This clonotype was detected a few times. V usage is TRBV13 and J usage is TRBJ1-2; D is possibly TRBD1 (5 bases). Germline V gene data show CDR1 as PRHDT and CDR2 as FYEKMQ (reference sequence). CDR3 length equals 13 residues. Trimming took off 6 bases at V and 2 bases at J, with 10 bases between the two ends. Here the CDR3 reads CASRCRANYGYTF. CDR3 DNA: TGTGCCAGCAGGTGCAGGGCGAACTATGGCTACACCTTC.

V and J are TRBV24-1 and TRBJ2-1; the D gene could be TRBD1 or TRBD2 (7 bases each). CDR3 length: 13 amino acids. Between the trimmed V and J ends, which lost 6 bases and 10 bases, there was a span of 15 bases. CDR1 KGHDR and CDR2 SFDVKD come from the germline V gene. The CDR3 DNA sequence: TGTGCCACCAGTAAGCAGGGGGGGGACGAGCAGTTCTTC. It codes for CATSKQGGDEQFF.

This clonotype was seen ten or more times. V gene TRBV7-9 combines with J gene TRBJ1-1; D is unresolved. This CDR3 comprises 15 residues. Germline V CDR1 and CDR2: SEHNR, FQNEAQ (reference sequence). V was trimmed by 3 bases and J by 1 base, leaving 12 bases between them. The chain's CDR3 is CASSFSYGENTEAFF. The CDR3 DNA reads as TGTGCCAGCAGCTTCTCATACGGGGAGAACACTGAAGCTTTCTTT.

V gene TRBV27 combines with J gene TRBJ1-5; D call uncertain. CDR1 MNHEY and CDR2 SMNVEV come from the germline V gene (reference sequence). CDR3 size: 13 residues. V lost 5 bases to trimming and J lost 9 bases, with 14 bases between them. The CDR3 is CASSLVEGRPQHF. The DNA of the CDR3 is TGTGCCAGCAGTCTAGTCGAGGGTCGGCCCCAGCATTTT.

This clonotype was counted a few times. This sequence joins TRBV20-1 and TRBJ2-2, with TRBD2 as a possible D gene (5 bases). Germline values: CDR1 DFQATT, CDR2 SNEGSKA (reference sequence). V shed 3 bases and J shed 8 bases, with 7 bases lying between them. The CDR3 extends over 11 amino acids. The CDR3 loop reads CSASLAGELFF. CDR3 coding DNA: TGCAGTGCTAGTTTAGCGGGGGAGCTGTTTTTT.

This clonotype was seen ten or more times. The chain couples TRBV13 to TRBJ2-7; 11 bases agree with TRBD2. With 5 bases clipped from V and 7 bases from J, the junction kept 7 bases outside the gene matches. The CDR3 runs to 14 residues. Germline V gene sequence: CDR1 PRHDT, CDR2 FYEKMQ (reference sequence). This CDR3 is CASSVTSGVGEQYF. The CDR3 DNA sequence: TGTGCCAGCAGCGTGACTAGCGGGGTCGGGGAGCAGTACTTC.

The chain joins TRBV2 to TRBJ2-1; 9 positions agree with TRBD2. In germline, CDR1 is SNHLY, CDR2 FYNNEI. The CDR3 contains 17 residues. The J segment lost 9 bases and the V segment lost 0 bases, leaving 12 bases of the junction unmatched. The CDR3: CASSEAPWRGGQGEQFF. As DNA, the CDR3 is TGTGCCAGCAGTGAAGCTCCCTGGCGGGGGGGCCAGGGTGAGCAGTTCTTC.

In regard to this clonotype: A much larger clonotype is one base distant, so this may be a read error. The chain has TRBV5-6 and TRBJ2-6; no clear D. Germline CDR1 is SGHDT and CDR2 is YYEEEE. This CDR3 has 14 amino acids. DNA for the CDR3: TGTGCCTGCAGCTTTAGCTCTGGGGCCAACGTCCTGACTTTC. Translation: CACSFSSGANVLTF.

V is TRBV19 and J is TRBJ2-3, with D perhaps matching TRBD1 (5 bases). Germline assignment: CDR1 LNHDA and CDR2 SQIVND (reference sequence). CDR3 length equals 15 residues. Trimming removed 6 bases at V and 0 bases at J, with 13 bases between. CDR3 protein: CASSNRQSSTDTQYF. In DNA, the CDR3 is TGTGCCAGTAGCAATCGACAGTCTAGCACAGATACGCAGTATTTT.

J is TRBJ2-5 and V is TRBV13; no clear D. This CDR3 is built from 13 residues. Germline V gene data show CDR1 as PRHDT and CDR2 as FYEKMQ (reference sequence). Trimming took off 5 bases at V and 0 bases at J, with 7 bases between the two ends. CDR3 protein: CASSLPDQETQYF. The CDR3 DNA reads as TGTGCCAGCAGCCTCCCAGACCAAGAGACCCAGTACTTC.

On this clonotype: A much larger clone differs from this one at a single base, so this may be a read error. The chain is built from TRBV7-9 and TRBJ2-3; maybe TRBD2 (5 bases). The germline V gene has CDR1 SEHNR and CDR2 FQNEAQ (reference sequence). This CDR3 comprises 15 residues. The CDR3 is CTSSSTAEGANTQYF. In DNA form, the CDR3 reads TGTACCAGCAGTTCGACGGCCGAGGGAGCAAATACGCAGTATTTT.

V gene TRBV13 combines with J gene TRBJ1-1; no definite D call. Germline loops: CDR1 PRHDT, CDR2 FYEKMQ (reference sequence). Trimming stripped 0 bases from V and 5 bases from J, with 10 bases between. The CDR3 covers 14 residues. For the CDR3, the DNA is TGTGCCAGCAGCTTAGGCCTGGCCGGGACTGAAGCTTTCTTT. As protein: CASSLGLAGTEAFF.

V is TRBV9 and J is TRBJ2-4; D might be TRBD1 or TRBD2, each matching 5 bases. Trimming removed 9 bases at V and 3 bases at J, with 22 bases between. The germline gives CDR1 SGDLS, CDR2 YYNGEE. This CDR3 region has 16 residues. CDR3 DNA sequence: TGTGCCACCGCAAGCCGGGACCGAGAATTCAAAAACATTCAGTACTTC. As protein: CATASRDREFKNIQYF.

Worth noting for this clonotype: The junction shows a germline mismatch at one end, possibly a read error. The chain carries TRBV19 and TRBJ1-2, with TRBD1 matching over 12 bases. CDR1 LNHDA and CDR2 SQIVND come from the germline V gene (reference sequence). The length of the CDR3 is 14 residues. As DNA, the CDR3 is TGTGCCAGTAATCTGGCGGGGACAGGGGGCGACTACCCCTTC. It specifies CASNLAGTGGDYPF.

This clonotype was observed a handful of times. The V call is TRBV20-1, the J call TRBJ1-2; no reliable D call. This CDR3 has 14 amino acids. Germline V lookup: CDR1 DFQATT, CDR2 SNEGSKA (reference sequence). The germline V and J ends were trimmed by 0 bases and 5 bases, with 13 bases remaining between them. The CDR3 reads CSARDSHRAYGYTF. CDR3 coding DNA: TGCAGTGCTAGAGATTCACACAGAGCTTATGGCTACACCTTC.